This is a list of T cell receptor beta chains from one sample in a study of T-cell memory formation after mild COVID-19. MiXCR, run by TCRdb on the 5' RACE reads, gives a single entry per CDR3 protein. The table has 250,000 to 350,000 distinct CDR3 sequences, around a sixth seen once. The sequencing sample was made of PBMCs or a T cell subset sorted from them (not recorded which). These receptor sequences come from a young man who had mild COVID-19 (a few samples of this study predate the infection). Cell type and time point are not known. Each CDR3 is given with its conserved first and last residue. A D gene is named only where the DNA matches it firmly. Where a row states a size, it is once, few, many or the class of an expanded clone; other rows omit it.

clone_size,v_call,d_call,j_call,cdr3_nt,cdr3_aa
.,TRBV24-1,.,TRBJ2-1,TGTGCCACCAGTGATGAACAGGGTGCCGAGCAGTTCTTC,CATSDEQGAEQFF
once,TRBV28,TRBD1,TRBJ2-2,TGTGCCAGCAGTCCTATACATCAGGGGGACAGGGGGGACTTCACCGGGGAGCTGTTTTTT,CASSPIHQGDRGDFTGELFF
.,TRBV7-3,TRBD1,TRBJ1-1,TGTGCCAGCAGCTTAACGTCGGCAGGGGGGACAGCTTTCTTT,CASSLTSAGGTAFF
.,TRBV5-1,.,TRBJ2-5,TGCGCCAGCGCGGGATCGTTACAAGAGACCCAGTACTTC,CASAGSLQETQYF
few,TRBV5-1,.,TRBJ1-1,TGCGCCAGCAGCTTGAAGACAACTGGGAACACTGAAGCTTTCTTT,CASSLKTTGNTEAFF
.,TRBV4-3,.,TRBJ2-1,TGCGCCAGCAGCCCAGCGGGACAATCTAATGAGCAGTTCTTC,CASSPAGQSNEQFF
.,TRBV29-1,.,TRBJ2-1,TGCAGCGTTGAAGGCACCGGACCCCCCGGTATAGGGCAGTTCTTC,CSVEGTGPPGIGQFF
.,TRBV7-9,.,TRBJ2-2,TGTGCCAGCAGCTTTAGACGGAGCACCGGGGAGCTGTTTTTT,CASSFRRSTGELFF
few,TRBV7-2,.,TRBJ1-1,TGTGCCAGCAGCTTTGTGGGCGCGGACACTGAAGCTTTCTTT,CASSFVGADTEAFF
few,TRBV6-6,TRBD1,TRBJ1-6,TGTGCCAGCAGTCCTACAGGGGGCATTCGGGGTTCACCCCTCCACTTT,CASSPTGGIRGSPLHF
many,TRBV5-1,TRBD2,TRBJ2-5,TGCGCCAGCAGCTTGGCCCTGAGCGGGGGGGCCCAGGAGACCCAGTACTTC,CASSLALSGGAQETQYF
few,TRBV5-1,TRBD1,TRBJ2-3,TGCGCCAGCAGCTCGACAGGGGACGTAGCGGATACGCAGTATTTT,CASSSTGDVADTQYF
few,TRBV4-1,.,TRBJ2-2,TGCGCCAGCAGCCAGGGGGATGGGGGGTACGACGGGGAGCTGTTTTTT,CASSQGDGGYDGELFF
.,TRBV12-3/TRBV12-4,TRBD1,TRBJ1-2,TGTGCCAGCAGGACAGGGGGGTATGGCTACACCTTC,CASRTGGYGYTF
many,TRBV7-2,.,TRBJ1-5,TGTGCCAGCAGCTTATCCCTTCGCCAGCCCCAGCATTTT,CASSLSLRQPQHF
.,TRBV4-3,.,TRBJ2-5,TGCGCCAGCAGCCAAGCCCTTGGGACCGCACAAGAGACCCAGTACTTC,CASSQALGTAQETQYF
.,TRBV4-3,TRBD1,TRBJ2-1,TGCGCCAGCAGCCAAGATCAGGGGGACGGGAATGAGCAGTTCTTC,CASSQDQGDGNEQFF
.,TRBV2,.,TRBJ1-1,TGTGCCAGCGTATCCGGGTCAGCGGAAGCTTTCTTT,CASVSGSAEAFF
.,TRBV5-5,TRBD2,TRBJ2-2,TGTGCCAGCAGCGTCTGGCGGGGGGCCAACACCGGGGAGCTGTTTTTT,CASSVWRGANTGELFF
.,TRBV20-1,.,TRBJ2-5,TGCAGTGCTAGAGGACACCAAGAGACCCAGTACTTC,CSARGHQETQYF
many,TRBV5-5,.,TRBJ1-2,TGTGCCAGCAGCTTGGAGGTGACTTACTACTATGGCTACACCTTC,CASSLEVTYYYGYTF
few,TRBV6-5,TRBD2,TRBJ2-3,TGTGCCAGCAGTTACTCGTGGGCTTCGGCGGGGGACACAGATACGCAGTATTTT,CASSYSWASAGDTDTQYF
many,TRBV4-3,.,TRBJ1-5,TGCGCCAGCAGTGCCAGTTCTGGTCAGCCCCAGCATTTT,CASSASSGQPQHF
few,TRBV12-3/TRBV12-4,TRBD2,TRBJ2-5,TGTGCCAGCCGTGCCGGGGGGCAAGAGACCCAGTACTTC,CASRAGGQETQYF
.,TRBV10-3,TRBD2,TRBJ2-3,TGTGCCATCAGTGAGTCGGTGGTGACCGGGGGGTACACAGATACGCAGTATTTT,CAISESVVTGGYTDTQYF
few,TRBV12-3/TRBV12-4,.,TRBJ2-2,TGTGCCAGCAGTTCCAGGGACGCCGGGGAGCTGTTTTTT,CASSSRDAGELFF
few,TRBV27,.,TRBJ1-4,TGTGCCAGCAGTTTACGCCTCGATCGCAGTTTCTTTAATGAAAAACTGTTTTTT,CASSLRLDRSFFNEKLFF
few,TRBV7-9,.,TRBJ2-7,TGTGCCAGCAGCTTAGGACGGGGCAGGGGCGAGCAGTACTTC,CASSLGRGRGEQYF
.,TRBV5-1,.,TRBJ1-2,TGCGCCAGCAGCCCGTCCGCGGTCGTCTATGGCTACACCTTC,CASSPSAVVYGYTF
.,TRBV7-2,.,TRBJ2-1,TGTGCCAGCAGCTTAGTTCCGGCAGGAGCTTACAATGAGCAGTTCTTC,CASSLVPAGAYNEQFF
.,TRBV15,TRBD1,TRBJ1-5,TGTGCCACCAGCAGAGAGGGACAGCGGAATCAGCCCCAGCATTTT,CATSREGQRNQPQHF
.,TRBV28,TRBD2,TRBJ2-3,TGCGCCAGCGGTAGCGGGGGGTACGATACGCAGTATTTT,CASGSGGYDTQYF
.,TRBV12-3/TRBV12-4,.,TRBJ2-3,TGTGCCAGCACCCCTGGTCGGGACACAGATACGCAGTATTTT,CASTPGRDTDTQYF
few,TRBV20-1,TRBD2,TRBJ2-5,TGCAGTGCTAGAGCGGGACTAGCGGGGAAGGGGTACCAAGAGACCCAGTACTTC,CSARAGLAGKGYQETQYF
many,TRBV24-1,.,TRBJ2-5,TGTGCCACCAGTGATGGTCCTACGGAGACCCAGTACTTC,CATSDGPTETQYF
.,TRBV18,.,TRBJ1-2,TGTGCCAGCTCACCGGAGGGGGGGCCAGGCTCTGGCTACACCTTC,CASSPEGGPGSGYTF
few,TRBV11-2,.,TRBJ2-3,TGTGCCAGCACCCGTGGAGTAAGCACAGATACGCAGTATTTT,CASTRGVSTDTQYF
few,TRBV5-1,TRBD1,TRBJ2-3,TGCGCCAGCAGCTTGGTACAGGGGGGCACAGATACGCAGTATTTT,CASSLVQGGTDTQYF
.,TRBV6-5,TRBD2,TRBJ2-6,TGTGCCAGCAGTTCTCGGATACTTAGCGGGGGGGCTCCAAGGGCCAACGTCCTGACTTTC,CASSSRILSGGAPRANVLTF
many,TRBV7-2,.,TRBJ2-6,TGTGCCGGAAGTGGGGACTCTGGGGCCAACGTCCTGACTTTC,CAGSGDSGANVLTF
.,TRBV2,TRBD1,TRBJ1-4,TGTGCCAGCAGTTGGGACAGGGGGCGTGCAACTAATGAAAAACTGTTTTTT,CASSWDRGRATNEKLFF
.,TRBV29-1,.,TRBJ1-3,TGCAGCGTGTCTTCCGTCTCTGGAAACACCATATATTTT,CSVSSVSGNTIYF
few,TRBV6-6,.,TRBJ2-2,TGTGCCAGCAGTTACGTCGACTTCGGAACCGGGGAGCTGTTTTTT,CASSYVDFGTGELFF
.,TRBV7-9,.,TRBJ1-2,TGTGCCAGCAGCTTAGCGGTGGCTAACTATGGCTACACCTTC,CASSLAVANYGYTF
.,TRBV25-1,TRBD1,TRBJ1-1,TGTGCCAGCAGTGAATGGGACAGTCACACTGAAGCTTTCTTT,CASSEWDSHTEAFF
few,TRBV6-5,.,TRBJ1-4,TGTGCCAGCAGTTACGTCGTGGTGGAAAAACTGTTTTTT,CASSYVVVEKLFF
few,TRBV4-3,.,TRBJ2-5,TGCGCCAGCAGCCAAGAGATCGAGGGGTGGGAGACCCAGTACTTC,CASSQEIEGWETQYF
many,TRBV4-2,TRBD1,TRBJ1-5,TGTGCCAGCAGCCTGAGGGGACAGCTAGATCAGCCCCAGCATTTT,CASSLRGQLDQPQHF
.,TRBV2,TRBD1,TRBJ1-5,TGTGCCAGCAGCGGTGAGGGGACAGGAGGTCAGCCCCAGCATTTT,CASSGEGTGGQPQHF
few,TRBV7-2,.,TRBJ2-2,TGTGCCAGCAGCTCGTTAGGGGGGGGGAGAGGGAGACCCGGGGAGCTGTTTTTT,CASSSLGGGRGRPGELFF